These 9 T cell receptor beta chains were sequenced from one sample in a study of OX40 agonist ivuxolimab in advanced cancers. The data were produced by immunoSEQ multiplex PCR, yet TCRdb's version contains in-frame clones alone and is incomplete. The top ten hold 11% of the sample, which has over 55,000 clones, 75% to 90% seen once. Sequenced material: CD4+ or CD8+ T cells sorted from blood, taken in a trial of the OX40 agonist ivuxolimab. The origin of the receptors is an adult with an advanced solid tumor such as melanoma, head and neck, liver or kidney cancer.

This clone appeared a single time. The J gene is TRBJ1-5, the V gene TRBV19; D gene uncertain. Germline CDR1 reads LNHDA; CDR2 reads SQIVND (reference sequence). The V end lost 8 bases, the J end lost 6 bases, and 17 bases lay between the germline ends. CDR3 length: 14 residues. The CDR3 sequence: CASSRLGEGQPQHF. DNA for the CDR3: TGTGCCAGTTCACGACTCGGGGAAGGTCAGCCCCAGCATTTT.

The chain is built from TRBV7-9 and TRBJ1-5; maybe TRBD1 (5 bases). This CDR3 is 12 amino acids long. Germline loops: CDR1 SEHNR, CDR2 FQNEAQ (reference sequence). V was trimmed by 6 bases and J by 2 bases, leaving 5 bases between them. CDR3 protein: CASRTGNQPQHF. The CDR3 region has the DNA TGTGCCAGCAGGACAGGCAATCAGCCCCAGCATTTT. The full variable domain, its missing parts supplied by reference TRBV7-9 and TRBJ1-5, is DTGVSQNPRHKITKRGQNVTFRCDPISEHNRLYWYRQTLGQGPEFLTYFQNEAQLEKSRLLSDRFSAERPKGSFSTLEIQRTEQGDSAMYLCASRTGNQPQHFGDGTRLSIL.

The rearrangement links TRBV7-2 to TRBJ2-1; TRBD2 matches 8 bases. The CDR3 sequence is 14 residues long. The trim removed 6 bases at V and 4 bases at J, leaving 5 bases unmatched. CDR1 SGHTA and CDR2 FQGNSA come from the germline V gene. CDR3 nucleotide sequence: TGTGCCAGCAGGGGTTCTAGCGGGTACAATGAGCAGTTCTTC. This gives the protein CASRGSSGYNEQFF.

A single count supports this clone. V usage is TRBV6-5 and J usage is TRBJ2-7, with no clear D. The CDR3 is 14 residues long. Trimming pared 2 bases from V and 0 bases from J, leaving 8 bases between. Germline CDR1 and CDR2: MNHEY and SVGAGI. The CDR3 region is CASSYARSSYEQYF. The DNA for the CDR3 is TGTGCCAGCAGTTACGCCAGGTCCTCCTACGAGCAGTACTTC.

J is TRBJ2-7 and V is TRBV7-8, with a possible D match to TRBD1 (6 bases). Trimming cost V 1 base and J 2 bases, with 12 bases left between them. The germline gives CDR1 SGHVS, CDR2 FQNEAQ. This CDR3 is 15 amino acids long. The CDR3 DNA reads TGTGCCAGCAGCTTAGTTCAGGACAGAGCCTACGAGCAGTACTTC. Protein sequence: CASSLVQDRAYEQYF.

The genes are TRBV5-1 and TRBJ2-5, with no clear D. V shed 2 bases and J shed 1 base, with 9 bases lying between them. CDR3 length: 14 residues. Germline V CDR1 and CDR2: SGHRS, YFSETQ. The CDR3 is CASSFTQIQETQYF. The CDR3 nucleotides are TGCGCCAGCAGCTTTACGCAGATCCAAGAGACCCAGTACTTC.

The gene calls are TRBV5-1 and TRBJ1-1; possibly TRBD1 for D (5 bases). From germline, CDR1 is SGHRS and CDR2 YFSETQ. The CDR3 sequence is 14 residues long. V was clipped by 4 bases and J by 1 base, with 11 bases between them. Written as DNA, the CDR3 is TGCGCCAGCAGCATGGGACTCAGGAACACTGAAGCTTTCTTT. This gives the protein CASSMGLRNTEAFF.

This clone was detected only once. The rearrangement links TRBV28 to TRBJ2-7; 11 bases align to TRBD2. The CDR3 length is 15 residues. The germline V gene encodes CDR1 MDHEN and CDR2 SYDVKM. Germline trimming cut 1 base from V and 5 bases from J; bases unmatched to any gene: 4. CDR3 sequence reads: CASSLLAGGRHEQYF. CDR3 sequence (DNA): TGTGCCAGCAGTTTATTAGCGGGAGGGCGGCACGAGCAGTACTTC.

This chain links TRBV5-7 with TRBJ1-2; 8 positions match TRBD1. TRBV5-7 falls under the ORF class, with uncertain function. The CDR3 sequence is 15 residues long. The junction had 14 bases not matched to a gene; V was cut back by 9 bases and J by 4 bases. The CDR3 spells CAKPGGAGNPYGYTF. As DNA, the CDR3 is TGTGCCAAACCAGGGGGCGCGGGGAACCCCTATGGCTACACCTTC.